These 29 T cell receptor beta chains share one sample of origin, sequenced in a study of CD8 T cell repertoires and HIV-1 epitope variants. No antigen has been identified for these receptors. Sequencing was performed with immunoSEQ multiplex PCR; in TCRdb, only in-frame clones are kept and a portion is missing. Counted here are about 5,100 clones, approximately 66% occurring once; the ten biggest clones make up about 40%. The sequenced sample was cultured CD8+ T cells derived from PBMCs. These receptors were taken from a male donor with HIV.

This chain joins TRBV14 and TRBJ2-5; the D is unclear. This CDR3 is 13 amino acids long. Germline-derived CDR1 and CDR2 are SGHDN and FVKESK. The germline V and J ends were trimmed by 0 bases and 5 bases, with 7 bases remaining between them. The CDR3 loop is CASSQDNFETQYF. The CDR3 DNA reads as TGTGCCAGCAGCCAAGATAACTTCGAGACCCAGTACTTC. The full variable domain, its missing parts supplied by reference TRBV14 and TRBJ2-5, is EAGVTQFPSHSVIEKGQTVTLRCDPISGHDNLYWYRRVMGKEIKFLLHFVKESKQDESGMPNNRFLAERTGGTYSTLKVQPAELEDSGVYFCASSQDNFETQYFGPGTRLLVL.

CDR3 bases: TGTGCCAGCCGGGAGGAGGACCTATCTTACAATGAGCAGTTCTTC. Translated, it gives CASREEDLSYNEQFF. The chain recombines TRBV28 with TRBJ2-1; 7 positions agree with TRBD2. The CDR3 consists of 15 residues. The trim removed 8 bases at V and 4 bases at J, leaving 11 bases unmatched. Germline CDR1 and CDR2: MDHEN and SYDVKM. The entire variable domain, with the rest obtained from reference TRBV28 and TRBJ2-1, is as follows: DVKVTQSSRYLVKRTGEKVFLECVQDMDHENMFWYRQDPGLGLRLIYFSYDVKMKEKGDIPEGYSVSREKKERFSLILESASTNQTSMYLCASREEDLSYNEQFFGPGTRLTVL.

The chain links TRBV5-6 to TRBJ2-2, with D perhaps TRBD2 (6 bases). There are 18 residues in the CDR3. Deletions cut 3 bases from V and 3 bases from J, with 21 bases between. CDR1 is SGHDT, CDR2 YYEEEE, per germline. Written as DNA, the CDR3 is TGTGCCAGCAGCTATGGGAGGCTAGAATATAGCGACACCGGGGAGCTGTTTTTT. As protein: CASSYGRLEYSDTGELFF.

The CDR3 nucleotides read TGTGCCAGCAGTTTAACCGTCAAAACGACAGGGGCGATGGCCGGCTACACCTTC. This gives the protein CASSLTVKTTGAMAGYTF. The chain uses TRBV28 and TRBJ1-2, with TRBD1 identical over 8 bases. This CDR3 is built from 18 residues. V shed 2 bases, J shed 8 bases, and the junction held 19 bases outside the gene matches. CDR1 and CDR2 (germline): MDHEN, SYDVKM.

The V and J genes are TRBV28 and TRBJ1-2; D is uncertain. The CDR3 is made up of 14 amino acids. Germline V lookup: CDR1 MDHEN, CDR2 SYDVKM. V was clipped by 5 bases and J by 2 bases, with 12 bases between them. CDR3 sequence: CASSDETGNYGYTF. The DNA for the CDR3 is TGTGCCAGCAGTGATGAGACGGGGAACTATGGCTACACCTTC.

The rearrangement uses TRBV28 and TRBJ2-7, with D maybe TRBD2 (6 bases). Germline lookup yields CDR1 MDHEN and CDR2 SYDVKM. CDR3 size: 16 residues. V lost 6 bases to trimming and J lost 2 bases, with 20 bases between them. The CDR3 DNA follows: TGTGCCAGCAGCACGTCAAACCGGGACTCCCCCTACGAGCAGTACTTC. It specifies CASSTSNRDSPYEQYF.

This chain uses TRBV7-6 with TRBJ2-3; 7 bases line up with TRBD2. V gave up 3 bases and J gave up 0 bases; unmatched junction bases: 6. This CDR3 has 16 residues. In germline, CDR1 is SGHVS, CDR2 FNYEAQ. CDR3 nucleotide sequence: TGTGCCAGCAGCTTTGGACTAGGAGGGAGCACAGATACGCAGTATTTT. Its protein is CASSFGLGGSTDTQYF.

About this clone: Other DNA sequences of this sample code for an identical CDR3. This rearrangement joins TRBV19 to TRBJ2-7; D unresolved. Germline V CDR1 and CDR2: LNHDA, SQIVND (reference sequence). Trimming pared 2 bases from V and 5 bases from J, leaving 10 bases between. This CDR3 is 13 amino acids long. CDR3 coding DNA: TGTGCCAGTAGTATACTAGTCAGCGACGAGCAGTACTTC. It encodes CASSILVSDEQYF.

V gene TRBV4-3 combines with J gene TRBJ1-4; no firm D call. The CDR3 length is 16 residues. With 4 bases removed from V and 8 bases from J, the gap between germline ends came to 20 bases. The germline V gene has CDR1 LGHNA and CDR2 YSLEER. The CDR3 region has the DNA TGCGCCAGCAGCCTCCTCTTTCGGGGTAGTGACGAAAAACTGTTTTTT. It codes for CASSLLFRGSDEKLFF.

This chain links TRBV6-5 with TRBJ2-1; D possibly corresponds to TRBD2 (5 bases). V lost 0 bases and J lost 0, with 9 bases in between. The germline gives CDR1 MNHEY, CDR2 SVGAGI. CDR3 length: 16 residues. The DNA for the CDR3 is TGTGCCAGCAGTTACTCAGCGGCCAGCTCCTACAATGAGCAGTTCTTC. Amino acid sequence: CASSYSAASSYNEQFF.

J is TRBJ1-5 and V is TRBV6-5; the D is unclear. From germline, CDR1 is MNHEY and CDR2 SVGAGI. The germline V and J ends were trimmed by 6 bases and 5 bases, with 17 bases remaining between them. The CDR3 has 15 residues. The CDR3, as DNA: TGTGCCAGCAGCGTAGACACCGACAACTATCAGCCCCAGCATTTT. Translation gives CASSVDTDNYQPQHF.

On this clone itself: In the same sample, other DNA sequences code for this CDR3. The CDR3 bases are TGTGCCAGCAGCTTAATAGCGGAGAGCACAGATACGCAGTATTTT. Translating it yields CASSLIAESTDTQYF. This chain joins TRBV7-3 and TRBJ2-3, with D tentatively TRBD2 (6 bases). With 1 base removed from V and 0 bases from J, the gap between germline ends came to 8 bases. The length of the CDR3 is 15 residues. Germline values: CDR1 SGHTA, CDR2 FQGTGA.

V and J are TRBV6-1 and TRBJ2-7, with D possibly being TRBD1 (5 bases). Germline CDR1 is MNHNS and CDR2 is SASEGT. Trimming cost V 4 bases and J 4 bases, with 17 bases left between them. There are 15 residues in the CDR3. DNA for the CDR3: TGTGCCAGCAGTGGGGGCAGGGCCCCTTTGTACGAGCAGTACTTC. Translating gives CASSGGRAPLYEQYF.

The chain is built from TRBV7-9 and TRBJ1-5, with 7 positions matching TRBD1. The CDR3 consists of 17 residues. CDR1 is SEHNR, CDR2 FQNEAQ, per germline (reference sequence). The V and J ends lost 0 bases and 4 bases, in that order; junction bases with no gene match: 9. In DNA form, the CDR3 reads TGTGCCAGCAGCTTAGCGGGTATGGACAGGCCTAATCAGCCCCAGCATTTT. Translating it yields CASSLAGMDRPNQPQHF.

The chain couples TRBV28 to TRBJ2-1, with TRBD2 matching 9 bases. V trimming: 6 bases; J trimming: 6 bases; junction bases outside the gene matches: 9. Germline assignment: CDR1 MDHEN and CDR2 SYDVKM. The CDR3 covers 15 residues. The CDR3 is CASSLSGGPLNEQFF. The CDR3 nucleotides read TGTGCCAGCAGCCTTAGCGGGGGCCCTCTCAATGAGCAGTTCTTC.

The chain has TRBV27 and TRBJ2-5, with D perhaps TRBD1 (5 bases). V gave up 2 bases and J gave up 5 bases, with 18 bases separating them. The germline V gene encodes CDR1 MNHEY and CDR2 SMNVEV (reference sequence). The CDR3 is 16 residues long. CDR3 coding DNA: TGTGCCAGCAGTTTAACACGGACAACTCTAAGGGAGACCCAGTACTTC. Its translation: CASSLTRTTLRETQYF.

The chain carries TRBV4-3 and TRBJ1-4, with 9 positions matching TRBD1. With V trimmed by 0 bases and J by 5 bases, 4 bases remained unmatched. CDR1 is LGHNA, CDR2 YSLEER, per germline. CDR3 length: 16 amino acids. Written as DNA, the CDR3 is TGCGCCAGCAGCCAAGAAGAAGGGACAGGGAATGAAAAACTGTTTTTT. Its protein is CASSQEEGTGNEKLFF.

The rearrangement uses TRBV21-1 and TRBJ1-1. TRBV21-1 is listed as a pseudogene. The CDR3 runs 11 residues. The CDR3 region is CASSERTEAFF. CDR3 bases: TGTGCCAGCAGCGAAAGGACTGAAGCTTTCTTT.

This clone has only one observation. This rearrangement joins TRBV5-6 to TRBJ1-5; TRBD1 matches 9 bases. Germline loops: CDR1 SGHDT, CDR2 YYEEEE. The CDR3 is 15 residues long. V was clipped by 0 bases and J by 5 bases; unmatched bases: 3. CDR3 protein: CASSLGWDRDQPQHF. The CDR3 region has the DNA TGTGCCAGCAGCTTGGGATGGGACAGGGATCAGCCCCAGCATTTT.

This clone was seen more than once but under ten times. The chain has TRBV5-5 and TRBJ1-1; tentative D call: TRBD1 (6 bases). The CDR3 totals 14 residues. Deletions cut 0 bases from V and 6 bases from J, with 12 bases between. CDR1 is SGHKS, CDR2 YYEKEE, per germline (reference sequence). Here the CDR3 reads CASSLATGKAEAFF. Here the CDR3 DNA reads TGTGCCAGCAGCTTGGCAACAGGGAAGGCTGAAGCTTTCTTT.

The chain links TRBV15 to TRBJ2-4; 9 bases map to TRBD1. V gave up 8 bases and J gave up 4 bases; unmatched junction bases: 9. In germline, CDR1 is LNHNV, CDR2 YYDKDF (reference sequence). CDR3 length equals 15 residues. CDR3 coding DNA: TGTGCCACCTCCCCGCGGGGGACAGGGAAAAACATTCAGTACTTC. Protein sequence: CATSPRGTGKNIQYF.

The rearrangement links TRBV27 to TRBJ2-7, with TRBD1 as a possible D gene (6 bases). CDR1 MNHEY and CDR2 SMNVEV come from the germline V gene (reference sequence). The CDR3 spans 12 residues. The V end lost 10 bases, the J end lost 3 bases, and 13 bases lay between the germline ends. CDR3 protein: CATRDTDYEQYF. The CDR3 region has the DNA TGTGCCACCCGGGACACAGACTACGAGCAGTACTTC.

This chain uses TRBV2 with TRBJ2-5; D unclear. CDR3 length equals 15 residues. V lost 2 bases and J 1 base, leaving 11 bases between the germline ends. Germline CDR1 and CDR2: SNHLY and FYNNEI. The CDR3 sequence: CASSEILRIQETQYF. For the CDR3, the DNA is TGTGCCAGCAGTGAAATCCTCAGGATCCAAGAGACCCAGTACTTC. Full variable domain (missing parts from reference TRBV2 and TRBJ2-5): EPEVTQTPSHQVTQMGQEVILRCVPISNHLYFYWYRQILGQKVEFLVSFYNNEISEKSEIFDDQFSVERPDGSNFTLKIRSTKLEDSAMYFCASSEILRIQETQYFGPGTRLLVL.

The chain links TRBV2 to TRBJ2-3; TRBD1 matches 7 bases. V lost 5 bases and J lost 3; bases outside the gene matches: 8. The CDR3 has 15 amino acids. Germline V gene data show CDR1 as SNHLY and CDR2 as FYNNEI. In DNA form, the CDR3 reads TGTGCCAGCAGTTCTAGGCAGGGGGAGACAGATACGCAGTATTTT. Protein product: CASSSRQGETDTQYF. Full variable domain (missing parts from reference TRBV2 and TRBJ2-3): EPEVTQTPSHQVTQMGQEVILRCVPISNHLYFYWYRQILGQKVEFLVSFYNNEISEKSEIFDDQFSVERPDGSNFTLKIRSTKLEDSAMYFCASSSRQGETDTQYFGPGTRLTVL.

V usage is TRBV18 and J usage is TRBJ2-7, with 10 bases matching TRBD2. Unmatched junction bases numbered 7, after V lost 1 base and J lost 4 bases. The CDR3 contains 16 residues. Per germline, CDR1 KGHSH and CDR2 LQKENI. The CDR3 is CASSPLASGGRYEQYF. The CDR3 DNA reads as TGTGCCAGCTCACCACTGGCTAGCGGGGGTCGTTACGAGCAGTACTTC.

The chain couples TRBV7-2 to TRBJ1-1; 8 nucleotides line up with TRBD1. CDR3 length: 13 amino acids. J gave up 5 bases and V 6 bases, and 5 bases lay outside the gene matches. Germline-derived CDR1 and CDR2 are SGHTA and FQGNSA. CDR3 loop: CASSRQGRTEAFF. The CDR3 bases are TGTGCCAGCAGTCGACAGGGGAGGACTGAAGCTTTCTTT.

J is TRBJ2-4 and V is TRBV13; a possible D gene is TRBD1 (6 bases). V lost 5 bases and J lost 7, with 9 bases in between. This CDR3 is built from 12 residues. Germline V gene sequence: CDR1 PRHDT, CDR2 FYEKMQ (reference sequence). This CDR3 reads CASSRTGNIQYF. The CDR3 DNA sequence: TGTGCCAGCAGCCGTACAGGGAACATTCAGTACTTC.

The J gene is TRBJ2-1, the V gene TRBV10-3; a weak D match, TRBD1 (6 bases). The germline V gene has CDR1 ENHRY and CDR2 SYGVKD. CDR3 size: 12 residues. V was cut by 3 bases and J by 10 bases, with 10 bases left in between. CDR3 sequence reads: CAISDPTGEQFF. CDR3 DNA: TGTGCCATCAGTGACCCAACAGGGGAGCAGTTCTTC.

The CDR3 coding sequence is TGTGCCAGCAGCCCAGAGGGACAGCCCTACTACGAGCAGTACTTC. Protein sequence: CASSPEGQPYYEQYF. The rearrangement joins TRBV9 to TRBJ2-7; 7 bases fit TRBD1. CDR1 SGDLS and CDR2 YYNGEE come from the germline V gene. This CDR3 region has 15 residues. V shed 4 bases and J 3 bases; nucleotides not matched to a gene: 10.